A selection of T cell receptor beta chains follows, all from one sample in a study of blood T cell repertoires in COVID-19. The protocol was immunoSEQ multiplex PCR, while the TCRdb copy is restricted to in-frame clones and leaves out a portion. This sample has around 200,000 clones, with 87% found just once. Sequences were obtained from PBMCs or T cells enriched from blood (not recorded which). The source of these receptors is a man between 18 and 29 years old with acute COVID-19. Both conserved end residues are trimmed from each CDR3. The D gene is left open where the match is weak.

d_gene,j_gene,v_gene,CDR3aa
.,TRBJ1-1,TRBV21-1,ASSSGGWSNTEAF
TRBD2,TRBJ2-3,TRBV5-1,ASSLAPGGPVTDTQY
TRBD2,TRBJ2-2,TRBV6-2/TRBV6-3,ASSPKAKREEENGELF
.,TRBJ1-4,TRBV5-1,ASSRDGRGRTNEKLF
.,TRBJ1-1,TRBV9,ASSVGREHTEAF
TRBD2,TRBJ2-5,TRBV5-1,ASRLAGVSETQY
.,TRBJ1-2,TRBV28,ASSTQTGTNYGYT
TRBD1,TRBJ1-1,TRBV6-5,ASSPGQGIAEAF
TRBD2,TRBJ2-1,TRBV6-1,ASSEGLAGGPYNEQF
TRBD1,TRBJ2-2,TRBV4-3,ASSQDLQGATGELF
.,TRBJ2-3,TRBV5-1,ASSLAAADKEY
.,TRBJ2-7,TRBV12-3/TRBV12-4,ATSRGTYEQY